This T cell receptor (beta chain) was observed in a study of T cell changes during pregnancy in multiple sclerosis. The V gene's germline CDR1 is SGHAT and CDR2 FQDESV (reference sequence). J gave up 8 bases and V 5 bases, and 7 bases lay outside the gene matches. The CDR3 spans 13 residues. Some clones are missing from TCRdb's copy, which holds only in-frame ones; the method was immunoSEQ multiplex PCR. This sample has roughly 40,000 clones; 80% to 90% occur once, and the top ten carry about 0.51%. The clonotype comes from a female donor with multiple sclerosis, enrolled in a pregnancy study. This chain uses TRBV11-1 with TRBJ1-2; 8 bases fit TRBD1. The sample consisted of CD4+ T cells from peripheral blood mononuclear cells, taken in the first trimester of pregnancy. The CDR3 sequence is CASSVSRGRGYTF. The CDR3 bases are TGTGCCAGCAGCGTAAGCAGGGGGCGAGGCTACACCTTC.